The present TCR beta chain was sequenced within a study of multiple sclerosis patients with progressive multifocal leukoencephalopathy. Germline CDR1 is MGHRA and CDR2 is YSYEKL. The CDR3 runs to 12 residues. Produced via immunoSEQ multiplex PCR; TCRdb's table is partial and in-frame only. In the table there are fewer than 40,000 clones, about 91% of which are singletons. Time point of the sample: before natalizumab initiation. A note on this clone: The junction shows a germline mismatch at one end, possibly a read error.

The V call is TRBV4-1, the J call TRBJ2-1; D ambiguous. Sequencing was performed on PBMCs. This clonotype was sampled from a human donor with multiple sclerosis. The CDR3 nucleotides are TGCGCCAGCAGCCAAGGCGAGAAAGACCCGGTCTTC. It yields the protein CASSQGEKDPVF.